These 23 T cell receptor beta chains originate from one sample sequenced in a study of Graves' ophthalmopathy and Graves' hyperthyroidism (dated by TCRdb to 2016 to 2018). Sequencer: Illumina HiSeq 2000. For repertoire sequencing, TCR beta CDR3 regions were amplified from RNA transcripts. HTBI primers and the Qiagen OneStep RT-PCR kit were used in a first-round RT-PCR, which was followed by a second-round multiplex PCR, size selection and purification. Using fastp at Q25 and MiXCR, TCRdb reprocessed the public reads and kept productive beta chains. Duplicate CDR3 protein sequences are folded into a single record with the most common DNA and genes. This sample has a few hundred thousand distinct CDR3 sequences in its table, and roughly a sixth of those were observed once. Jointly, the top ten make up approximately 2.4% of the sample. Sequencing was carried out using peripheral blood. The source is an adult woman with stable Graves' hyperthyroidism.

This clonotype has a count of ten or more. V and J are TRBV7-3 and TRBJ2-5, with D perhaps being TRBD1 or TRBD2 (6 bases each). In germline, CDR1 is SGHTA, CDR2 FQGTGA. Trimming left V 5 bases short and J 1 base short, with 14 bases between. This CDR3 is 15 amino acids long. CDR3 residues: CASSPNRGPQETQYF. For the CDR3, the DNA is TGTGCCAGCAGCCCGAACCGGGGGCCCCAAGAGACCCAGTACTTC.

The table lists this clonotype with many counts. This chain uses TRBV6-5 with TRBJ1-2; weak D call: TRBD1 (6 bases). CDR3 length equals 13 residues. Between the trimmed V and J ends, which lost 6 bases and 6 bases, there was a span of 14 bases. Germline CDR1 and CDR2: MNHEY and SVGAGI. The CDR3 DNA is TGTGCCAGCAGCCCAACAGGGCGGGATGGCTACACCTTC. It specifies CASSPTGRDGYTF.

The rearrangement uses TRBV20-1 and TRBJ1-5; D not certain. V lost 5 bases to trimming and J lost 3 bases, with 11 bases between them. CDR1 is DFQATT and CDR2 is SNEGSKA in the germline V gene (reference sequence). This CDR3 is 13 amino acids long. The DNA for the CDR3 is TGCAGTGCTCGTAGGTCCCTCAATCAGCCCCAGCATTTT. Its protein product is CSARRSLNQPQHF.

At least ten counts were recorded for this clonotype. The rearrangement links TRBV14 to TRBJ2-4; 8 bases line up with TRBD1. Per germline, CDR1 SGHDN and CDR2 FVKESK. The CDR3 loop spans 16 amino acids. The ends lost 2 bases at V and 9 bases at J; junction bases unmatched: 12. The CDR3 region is CASSQSWPDRALIQYF. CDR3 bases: TGTGCCAGCAGCCAAAGTTGGCCGGACAGGGCCCTCATTCAGTACTTC.

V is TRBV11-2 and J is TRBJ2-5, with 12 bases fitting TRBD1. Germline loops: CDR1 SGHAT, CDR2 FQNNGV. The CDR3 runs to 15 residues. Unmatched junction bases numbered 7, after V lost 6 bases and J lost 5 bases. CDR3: CASRRDRGQSETQYF. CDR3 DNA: TGTGCCAGCAGAAGGGACAGGGGGCAGAGTGAGACCCAGTACTTC.

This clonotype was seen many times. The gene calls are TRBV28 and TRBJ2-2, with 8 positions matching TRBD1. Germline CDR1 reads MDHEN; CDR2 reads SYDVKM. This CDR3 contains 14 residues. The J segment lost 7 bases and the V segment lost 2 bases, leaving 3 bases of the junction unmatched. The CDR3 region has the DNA TGTGCCAGCAGTTTACAGGGGGCAGGCGGGGAGCTGTTTTTT. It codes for CASSLQGAGGELFF.

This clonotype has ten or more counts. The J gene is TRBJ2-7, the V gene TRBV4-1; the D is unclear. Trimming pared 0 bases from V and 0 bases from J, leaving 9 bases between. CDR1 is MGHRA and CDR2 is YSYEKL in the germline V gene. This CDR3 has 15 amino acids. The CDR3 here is CASSQDRVSSYEQYF. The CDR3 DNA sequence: TGCGCCAGCAGCCAAGATCGCGTCAGCTCCTACGAGCAGTACTTC.

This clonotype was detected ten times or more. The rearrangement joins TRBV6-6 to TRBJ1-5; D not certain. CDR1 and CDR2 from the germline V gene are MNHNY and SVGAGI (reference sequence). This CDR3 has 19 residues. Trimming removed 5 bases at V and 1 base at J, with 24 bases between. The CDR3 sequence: CASSKTKAPGFRSNQPQHF. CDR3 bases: TGTGCCAGCAGTAAAACCAAAGCCCCCGGGTTTCGGAGCAATCAGCCCCAGCATTTT.

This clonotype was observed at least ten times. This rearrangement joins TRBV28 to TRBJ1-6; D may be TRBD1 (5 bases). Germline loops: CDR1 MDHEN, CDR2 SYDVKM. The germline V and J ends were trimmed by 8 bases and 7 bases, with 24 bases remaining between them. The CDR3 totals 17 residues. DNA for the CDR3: TGTGCCAGCGACGGTGGGGGGTTCGGTCGCAGGAATTCACCCCTCCACTTT. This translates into CASDGGGFGRRNSPLHF. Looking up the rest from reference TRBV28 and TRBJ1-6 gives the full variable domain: DVKVTQSSRYLVKRTGEKVFLECVQDMDHENMFWYRQDPGLGLRLIYFSYDVKMKEKGDIPEGYSVSREKKERFSLILESASTNQTSMYLCASDGGGFGRRNSPLHFGNGTRLTVT.

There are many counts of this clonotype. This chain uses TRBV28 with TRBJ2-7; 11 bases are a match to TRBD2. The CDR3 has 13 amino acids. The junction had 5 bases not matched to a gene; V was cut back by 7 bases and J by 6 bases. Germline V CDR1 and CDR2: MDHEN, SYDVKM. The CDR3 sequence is CASNPLAGVEQYF. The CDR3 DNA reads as TGTGCCAGCAACCCACTAGCGGGAGTCGAGCAGTACTTC.

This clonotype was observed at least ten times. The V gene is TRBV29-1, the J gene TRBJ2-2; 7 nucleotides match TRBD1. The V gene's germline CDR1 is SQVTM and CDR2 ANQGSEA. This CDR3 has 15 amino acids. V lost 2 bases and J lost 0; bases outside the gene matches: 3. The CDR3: CSVERTGANTGELFF. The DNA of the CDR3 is TGCAGCGTTGAACGGACAGGAGCGAACACCGGGGAGCTGTTTTTT.

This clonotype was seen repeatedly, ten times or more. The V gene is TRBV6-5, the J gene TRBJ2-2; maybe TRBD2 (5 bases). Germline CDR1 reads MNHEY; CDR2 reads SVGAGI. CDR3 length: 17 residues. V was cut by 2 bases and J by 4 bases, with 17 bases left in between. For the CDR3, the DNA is TGTGCCAGCAGTTACCCCAAGAGGGAATGGGGCACCGGGGAGCTGTTTTTT. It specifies CASSYPKREWGTGELFF.

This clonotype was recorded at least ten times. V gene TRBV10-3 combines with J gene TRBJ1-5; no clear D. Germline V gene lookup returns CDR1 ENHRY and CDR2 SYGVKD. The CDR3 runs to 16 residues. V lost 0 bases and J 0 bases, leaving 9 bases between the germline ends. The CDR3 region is CAISESETYSNQPQHF. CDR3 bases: TGTGCCATCAGTGAGTCGGAGACTTATAGCAATCAGCCCCAGCATTTT.

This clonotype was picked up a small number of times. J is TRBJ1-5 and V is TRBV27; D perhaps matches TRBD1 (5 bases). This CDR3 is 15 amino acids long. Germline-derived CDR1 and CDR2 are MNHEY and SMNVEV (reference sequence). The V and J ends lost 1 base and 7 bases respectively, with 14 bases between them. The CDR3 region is CASSLFQGSEQPQHF. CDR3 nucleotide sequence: TGTGCCAGCAGTTTATTTCAGGGTAGCGAGCAGCCCCAGCATTTT.

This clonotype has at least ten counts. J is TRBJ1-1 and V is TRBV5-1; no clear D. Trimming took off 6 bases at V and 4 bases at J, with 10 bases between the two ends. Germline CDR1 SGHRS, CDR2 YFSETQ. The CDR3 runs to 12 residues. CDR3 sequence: CASTSGGTEAFF. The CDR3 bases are TGCGCCAGCACCTCCGGTGGCACTGAAGCTTTCTTT.

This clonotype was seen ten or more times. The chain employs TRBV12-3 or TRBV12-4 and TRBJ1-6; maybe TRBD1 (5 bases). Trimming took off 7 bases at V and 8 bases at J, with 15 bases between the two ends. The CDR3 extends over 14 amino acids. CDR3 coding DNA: TGTGCCAGCACTTCGGACACCACCTATTCACCCCTCCACTTT. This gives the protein CASTSDTTYSPLHF.

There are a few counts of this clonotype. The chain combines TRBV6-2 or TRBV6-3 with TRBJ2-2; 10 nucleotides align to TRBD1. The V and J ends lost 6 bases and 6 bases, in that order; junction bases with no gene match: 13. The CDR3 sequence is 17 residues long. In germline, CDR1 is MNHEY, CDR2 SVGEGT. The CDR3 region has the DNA TGTGCCAGCAGAATCTACGGACAGGGGGTAATAGCCGGGGAGCTGTTTTTT. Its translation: CASRIYGQGVIAGELFF.

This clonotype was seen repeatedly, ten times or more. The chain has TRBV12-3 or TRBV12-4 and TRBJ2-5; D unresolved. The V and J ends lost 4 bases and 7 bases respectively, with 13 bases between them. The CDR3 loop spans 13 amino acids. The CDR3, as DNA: TGTGCCAGCAGTTACGGGCTATTAGGGACCCAGTACTTC. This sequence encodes CASSYGLLGTQYF.

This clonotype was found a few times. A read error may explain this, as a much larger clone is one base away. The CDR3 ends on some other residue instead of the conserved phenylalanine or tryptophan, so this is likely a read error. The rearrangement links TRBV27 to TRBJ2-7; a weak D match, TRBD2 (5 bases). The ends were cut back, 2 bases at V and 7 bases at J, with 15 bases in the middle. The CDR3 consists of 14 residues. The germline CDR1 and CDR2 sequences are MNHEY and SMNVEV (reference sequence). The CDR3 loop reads CASSLTRVSGEQYS. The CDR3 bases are TGTGCCAGCAGTTTAACTAGGGTATCGGGGGAGCAGTACTCC.

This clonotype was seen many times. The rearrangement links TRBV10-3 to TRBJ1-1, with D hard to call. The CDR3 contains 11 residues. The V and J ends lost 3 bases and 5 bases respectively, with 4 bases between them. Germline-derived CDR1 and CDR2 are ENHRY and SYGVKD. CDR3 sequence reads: CAISEQTEAFF. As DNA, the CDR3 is TGTGCCATCAGTGAACAGACTGAAGCTTTCTTT.

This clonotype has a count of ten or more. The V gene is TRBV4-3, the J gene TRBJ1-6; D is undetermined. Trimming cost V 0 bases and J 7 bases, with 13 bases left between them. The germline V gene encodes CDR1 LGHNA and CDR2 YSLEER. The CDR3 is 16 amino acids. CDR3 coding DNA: TGCGCCAGCAGCCAAGATAAGACGGACTCGAATTCACCCCTCCACTTT. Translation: CASSQDKTDSNSPLHF.

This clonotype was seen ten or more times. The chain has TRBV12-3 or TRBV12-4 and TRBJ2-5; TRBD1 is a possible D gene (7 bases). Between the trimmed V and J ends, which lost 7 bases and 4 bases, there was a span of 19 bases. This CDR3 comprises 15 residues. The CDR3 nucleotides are TGTGCCAGCAAAACTGACAGGGAGGATATAGAGACCCAGTACTTC. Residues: CASKTDREDIETQYF.

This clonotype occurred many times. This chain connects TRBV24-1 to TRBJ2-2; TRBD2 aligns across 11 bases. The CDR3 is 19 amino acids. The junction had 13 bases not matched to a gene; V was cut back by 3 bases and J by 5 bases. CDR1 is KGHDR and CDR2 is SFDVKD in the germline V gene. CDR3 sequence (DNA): TGTGCCACCAGTGATAAGGACAGGGGACTAGCGGCAAGAACCGGGGAGCTGTTTTTT. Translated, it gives CATSDKDRGLAARTGELFF.